These 14 T cell receptor beta chains share one sample of origin, sequenced in a study of blood T cell repertoires in COVID-19. Sequencing was performed with immunoSEQ multiplex PCR; in TCRdb, only in-frame clones are kept and a portion is missing. This table holds tens of thousands of clones, about nine tenths found once. Sequencing was done on a sample of peripheral blood. These receptors were taken from a human donor in a cohort sampled during active COVID-19.

The chain joins TRBV28 to TRBJ1-4; D is possibly TRBD1 (5 bases). The V end lost 6 bases, the J end lost 8 bases, and 19 bases lay between the germline ends. CDR3 size: 15 residues. Germline lookup yields CDR1 MDHEN and CDR2 SYDVKM. CDR3 residues: CASSSVGTGREKLFF. The CDR3 DNA follows: TGTGCCAGCAGCTCGGTAGGGACGGGGAGGGAAAAACTGTTTTTT.

The rearrangement links TRBV19 to TRBJ1-2; D possibly corresponds to TRBD1 (5 bases). From germline, CDR1 is LNHDA and CDR2 SQIVND (reference sequence). This CDR3 contains 15 residues. V lost 2 bases, J lost 4 bases, and 14 bases lay in between. The DNA for the CDR3 is TGTGCCAGTAGTATAACCCCCCAGGGTTCCTATGGCTACACCTTC. This codes for CASSITPQGSYGYTF.

CDR3 in amino acids: CASSSGQSYEQYF. In nucleotides, the CDR3 is TGTGCCAGCAGCTCCGGACAGAGCTACGAGCAGTACTTC. The gene calls are TRBV28 and TRBJ2-7; D perhaps matches TRBD1 (6 bases). The V end was cut by 6 bases, the J end by 3 bases, with 12 bases between. The CDR3 has 13 amino acids. Per germline, CDR1 MDHEN and CDR2 SYDVKM.

The sample holds a few counts of this clone. The chain is built from TRBV7-2 and TRBJ1-2; the match to TRBD1 covers 9 bases. The V gene end was trimmed by 5 bases and the J gene end by 5 bases; junction bases not matched to a gene: 9. This CDR3 is built from 15 residues. The germline V gene has CDR1 SGHTA and CDR2 FQGNSA. Here the CDR3 reads CASSTGQGRLYGYTF. In nucleotides, the CDR3 is TGTGCCAGCAGCACAGGACAGGGGAGGCTATATGGCTACACCTTC.

This chain joins TRBV5-5 and TRBJ2-5; 9 nucleotides line up with TRBD1. Germline CDR1 is SGHKS and CDR2 is YYEKEE (reference sequence). The CDR3 runs 16 residues. V gave up 3 bases and J gave up 0 bases; unmatched junction bases: 6. The CDR3 DNA sequence: TGTGCCAGCAGCTGGGGGGGACAGGGAGACCAAGAGACCCAGTACTTC. It specifies CASSWGGQGDQETQYF.

The gene calls are TRBV6-5 and TRBJ1-5, with D possibly TRBD1 on 5 matching bases. There are 13 residues in the CDR3. Looked up from germline, CDR1 is MNHEY and CDR2 is SVGAGI. V lost 6 bases and J lost 5, with 11 bases in between. CDR3 sequence: CASRLDSDQPQHF. The CDR3 coding sequence is TGTGCCAGCAGGCTTGACAGTGATCAGCCCCAGCATTTT.

The chain links TRBV19 to TRBJ1-5; TRBD1 matches at 9 bases. Germline CDR1 is LNHDA and CDR2 is SQIVND (reference sequence). The length of the CDR3 is 12 residues. With V trimmed by 9 bases and J by 6 bases, 3 bases remained unmatched. CDR3 amino acids: CASRDRVQPQHF. CDR3 in DNA: TGTGCCAGCCGGGACAGGGTTCAGCCCCAGCATTTT.

V is TRBV7-2 and J is TRBJ1-1; 7 bases line up with TRBD1. Germline trimming cut 4 bases from V and 4 bases from J; bases unmatched to any gene: 12. Germline loops: CDR1 SGHTA, CDR2 FQGNSA. CDR3 length: 16 residues. The CDR3, as DNA: TGTGCCAGCAGCTGGCGAGCAGGGGGAGCGGCCACTGAAGCTTTCTTT. The encoded protein is CASSWRAGGAATEAFF.

V and J are TRBV2 and TRBJ1-4; TRBD1 matches 9 bases. The CDR3 is 14 residues long. Trimming removed 6 bases from V and 4 bases from J; junction bases left unmatched: 3. Germline CDR1 SNHLY, CDR2 FYNNEI. As DNA, the CDR3 is TGTGCCAGCAGGGGGACAGGGTTTAATGAAAAACTGTTTTTT. Protein product: CASRGTGFNEKLFF.

This chain uses TRBV7-9 with TRBJ2-2, with a possible D match to TRBD2 (6 bases). Germline values: CDR1 SEHNR, CDR2 FQNEAQ (reference sequence). V shed 7 bases and J shed 0 bases, with 15 bases lying between them. The CDR3 sequence is 16 residues long. CDR3 nucleotides: TGTGCCAGCACACGGAGGGCCCCAGCGAACACCGGGGAGCTGTTTTTT. This gives the protein CASTRRAPANTGELFF.

The chain has TRBV20-1 and TRBJ2-3, with D unclear. Germline V gene lookup returns CDR1 DFQATT and CDR2 SNEGSKA (reference sequence). This CDR3 is 11 amino acids long. With 6 bases removed from V and 5 bases from J, the gap between germline ends came to 9 bases. CDR3 region: CSATRRDTQYF. The CDR3, as DNA: TGCAGTGCCACTCGAAGAGATACGCAGTATTTT.

V is TRBV2 and J is TRBJ2-3, with TRBD2 matching over 7 bases. There are 14 residues in the CDR3. CDR1 SNHLY and CDR2 FYNNEI come from the germline V gene. J lost 6 bases, V lost 7 bases, and 10 bases had no gene match. The CDR3: CASIGLEGRDTQYF. Here the CDR3 DNA reads TGTGCCAGCATAGGACTAGAGGGTAGGGATACGCAGTATTTT.

The chain couples TRBV7-8 to TRBJ1-2; D perhaps matches TRBD1 (5 bases). Germline CDR1 SGHVS, CDR2 FQNEAQ. The CDR3 spans 13 residues. Trimming cost V 4 bases and J 8 bases, with 14 bases left between them. CDR3 DNA sequence: TGTGCCAGCAGCTCATACAGGTCTGAGGGCTACACCTTC. Its translation is CASSSYRSEGYTF.

This clone was seen only once. The chain combines TRBV27 with TRBJ1-3; D not certain. V dropped 7 bases and J dropped 0 bases, with 13 bases sitting between them. The CDR3 has 15 residues. Germline assignment: CDR1 MNHEY and CDR2 SMNVEV (reference sequence). The CDR3 loop reads CASTTRGNSGNTIYF. The CDR3 DNA reads TGTGCCAGCACCACAAGAGGGAACTCTGGAAACACCATATATTTT.